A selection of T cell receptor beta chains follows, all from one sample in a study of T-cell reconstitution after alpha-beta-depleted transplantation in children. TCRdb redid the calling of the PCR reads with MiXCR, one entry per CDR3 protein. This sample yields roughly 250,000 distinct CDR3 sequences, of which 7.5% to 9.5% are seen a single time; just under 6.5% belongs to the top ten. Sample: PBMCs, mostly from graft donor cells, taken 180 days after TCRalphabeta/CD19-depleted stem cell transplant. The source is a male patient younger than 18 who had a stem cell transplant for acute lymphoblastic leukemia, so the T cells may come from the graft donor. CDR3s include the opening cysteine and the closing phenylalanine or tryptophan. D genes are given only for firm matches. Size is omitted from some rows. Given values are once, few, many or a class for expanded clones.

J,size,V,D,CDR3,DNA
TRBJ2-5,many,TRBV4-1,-,CASSLSGTPETQYF,TGCGCCAGCAGCTTATCCGGGACTCCAGAGACCCAGTACTTC
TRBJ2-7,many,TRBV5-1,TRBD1,CASSTPGTGNPYEQYF,TGCGCCAGCAGCACTCCCGGGACAGGGAACCCCTACGAGCAGTACTTC
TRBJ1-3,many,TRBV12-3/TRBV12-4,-,CASRTAPDSGNTIYF,TGTGCCAGCAGGACAGCTCCCGACTCTGGAAACACCATATATTTT
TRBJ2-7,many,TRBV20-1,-,CSARSRDLYEQYF,TGCAGTGCTAGGTCCCGAGACCTCTACGAGCAGTACTTC
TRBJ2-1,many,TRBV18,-,CASSPQGFTYNEQFF,TGTGCCAGCTCACCTCAGGGGTTTACCTACAATGAGCAGTTCTTC
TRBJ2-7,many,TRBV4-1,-,CASSQGDRPSYEQYF,TGCGCCAGCAGCCAAGGAGACAGGCCCTCCTACGAGCAGTACTTC
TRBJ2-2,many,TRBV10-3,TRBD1,CATGQGANTGELFF,TGTGCCACCGGACAGGGGGCGAACACCGGGGAGCTGTTTTTT
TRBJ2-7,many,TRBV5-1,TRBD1,CASSRGQTSGEQYF,TGCGCCAGCAGCAGGGGACAGACCTCCGGCGAGCAGTACTTC
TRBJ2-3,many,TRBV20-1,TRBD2,CSAKSIAGEITDTQYF,TGCAGTGCTAAATCTATAGCGGGAGAAATCACAGATACGCAGTATTTT
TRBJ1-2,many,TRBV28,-,CASSLMQKGYTF,TGTGCCAGCAGTTTGATGCAGAAGGGCTACACCTTC
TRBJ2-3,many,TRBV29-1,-,CSADRDTQYF,TGCAGCGCCGATCGGGATACGCAGTATTTT
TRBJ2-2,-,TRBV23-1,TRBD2,CASSHSGTSGSQGVTGELFF,TGCGCCAGCAGTCATTCCGGGACTAGCGGGAGTCAAGGGGTTACCGGGGAGCTGTTTTTT
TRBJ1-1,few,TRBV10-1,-,CASSYGPSNTEAFF,TGCGCCAGCAGCTACGGGCCTTCGAACACTGAAGCTTTCTTT
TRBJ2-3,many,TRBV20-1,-,CSAYTTDTQYF,TGCAGTGCTTATACCACAGATACGCAGTATTTT
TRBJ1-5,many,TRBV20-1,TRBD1,CSARKGQGSGQHF,TGCAGTGCTAGAAAGGGACAGGGAAGTGGCCAGCATTTT
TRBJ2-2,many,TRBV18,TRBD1,CASSPRTGTPGTGELFF,TGTGCCAGCTCACCGAGGACAGGCACGCCCGGCACCGGGGAGCTGTTTTTT
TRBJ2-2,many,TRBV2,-,CASGDTQLGELFF,TGTGCCAGCGGGGACACCCAACTCGGGGAGCTGTTTTTT
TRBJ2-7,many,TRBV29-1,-,CSVLDRRLSSYEQYF,TGCAGCGTGCTGGACCGGCGATTGAGCTCCTACGAGCAGTACTTC
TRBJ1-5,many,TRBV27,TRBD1,CASSLGQGVGQPQHF,TGTGCCAGCAGTTTGGGACAGGGGGTGGGGCAGCCCCAGCATTTT
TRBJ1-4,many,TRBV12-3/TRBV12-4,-,CASSFTTGRRNEKLFF,TGTGCCAGCAGCTTTACGACGGGACGCCGTAATGAAAAACTGTTTTTT
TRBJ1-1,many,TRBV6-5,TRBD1,CASSYSDRAEAFF,TGTGCCAGCAGTTACTCCGACAGGGCTGAAGCTTTCTTT
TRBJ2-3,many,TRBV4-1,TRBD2,CASSQDRRGGTDTQYF,TGCGCCAGCAGCCAAGATCGACGGGGGGGCACAGATACGCAGTATTTT
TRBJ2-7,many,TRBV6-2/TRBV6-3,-,CASSFTPYSERVYEQYF,TGTGCCAGCAGTTTCACACCCTACTCGGAACGGGTCTACGAGCAGTACTTC
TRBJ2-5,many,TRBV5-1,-,CASSSVESPGALGAQYF,TGCGCCAGCAGCTCGGTGGAAAGCCCCGGAGCCCTCGGGGCCCAGTACTTC
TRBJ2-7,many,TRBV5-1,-,CASSSGRLAYEQYF,TGCGCCAGCAGCTCCGGACGACTAGCCTACGAGCAGTACTTC
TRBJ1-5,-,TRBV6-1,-,CASSEWGRLNQPQHF,TGTGCCAGCAGTGAATGGGGACGGCTCAATCAGCCCCAGCATTTT
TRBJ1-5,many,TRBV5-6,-,CASSLGGHGNQPQHF,TGTGCCAGCAGCTTGGGGGGACACGGCAATCAGCCCCAGCATTTT
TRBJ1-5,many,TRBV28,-,CASSFGGQSNQPQHF,TGTGCCAGCAGTTTCGGGGGGCAGAGCAATCAGCCCCAGCATTTT
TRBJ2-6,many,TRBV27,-,CASSRGREGISGANVLTF,TGTGCCAGCAGTAGGGGCCGAGAGGGGATATCTGGGGCCAACGTCCTGACTTTC
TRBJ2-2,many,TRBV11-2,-,CASSLRGADIRAGELFF,TGTGCCAGCAGCTTAAGGGGCGCGGACATTCGAGCCGGGGAGCTGTTTTTT
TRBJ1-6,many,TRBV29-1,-,CSVGLAWSYNSPLHF,TGCAGCGTTGGCTTGGCTTGGTCCTATAATTCACCCCTCCACTTT
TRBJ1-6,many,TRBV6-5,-,CASSYSIGGVSRSPLHF,TGTGCCAGCAGTTACTCGATTGGGGGGGTTAGTAGATCACCCCTCCACTTT
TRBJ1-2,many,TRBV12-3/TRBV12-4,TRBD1,CASSPSDRGHYGYTF,TGTGCCAGCAGTCCCTCAGACAGGGGGCACTATGGCTACACCTTC
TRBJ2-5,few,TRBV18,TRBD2,CASSPPSGGSGQETQYF,TGTGCCAGCTCACCACCCAGCGGGGGGTCGGGGCAAGAGACCCAGTACTTC
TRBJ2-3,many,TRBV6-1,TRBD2,CASGAGAGGKDTQYF,TGTGCCAGCGGGGCCGGGGCGGGGGGGAAAGATACGCAGTATTTT
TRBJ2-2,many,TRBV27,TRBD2,CASSLRTSGKAGELFF,TGTGCCAGCAGTTTACGGACTAGCGGGAAGGCCGGGGAGCTGTTTTTT
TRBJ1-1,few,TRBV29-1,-,CSWGGGLNTEAFF,TGCAGCTGGGGGGGGGGGCTTAACACTGAAGCTTTCTTT
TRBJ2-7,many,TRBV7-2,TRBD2,CASSPRELAIYEQYF,TGTGCCAGCAGTCCTCGGGAACTAGCGATTTACGAGCAGTACTTC
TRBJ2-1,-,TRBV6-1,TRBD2,CASRETSGPSSYNEQFF,TGTGCCAGCAGGGAAACTAGCGGTCCGAGCTCCTACAATGAGCAGTTCTTC
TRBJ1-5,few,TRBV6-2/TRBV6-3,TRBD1,CASSWTRDRGRITQPQHF,TGTGCCAGCAGTTGGACCCGGGACAGGGGGAGAATTACTCAGCCCCAGCATTTT
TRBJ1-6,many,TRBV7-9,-,CASSSGNSPLHF,TGTGCCAGCAGCTCAGGGAATTCACCCCTCCACTTT
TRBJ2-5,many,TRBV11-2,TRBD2,CASSPGGKETQYF,TGTGCCAGCAGCCCCGGGGGGAAAGAGACCCAGTACTTC
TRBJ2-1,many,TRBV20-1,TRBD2,CSARVSGGFYNEQFF,TGCAGTGCTAGAGTGAGCGGGGGGTTCTACAATGAGCAGTTCTTC
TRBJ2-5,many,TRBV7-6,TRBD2,CASSLRSSGAQETQYF,TGTGCCAGCAGCTTAAGGTCTAGCGGGGCTCAAGAGACCCAGTACTTC
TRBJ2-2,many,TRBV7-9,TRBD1,CASSTRTGNTGELFF,TGTGCCAGCAGCACACGGACAGGGAACACCGGGGAGCTGTTTTTT
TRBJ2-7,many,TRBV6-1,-,CASSEAPGSGGEQYF,TGTGCCAGCAGTGAAGCGCCCGGGTCAGGAGGCGAGCAGTACTTC
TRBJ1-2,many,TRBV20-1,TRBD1,CSATNWTGTGGGYTF,TGCAGTGCTACAAACTGGACAGGGACGGGTGGTGGCTACACCTTC
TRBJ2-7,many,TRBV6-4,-,CASSDSNQPIYEQYF,TGTGCCAGCAGTGACTCTAACCAACCGATCTACGAGCAGTACTTC
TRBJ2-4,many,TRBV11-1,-,CASSPRTLGQDKNIQYF,TGTGCCAGCAGCCCTCGAACCCTAGGGCAGGACAAAAACATTCAGTACTTC
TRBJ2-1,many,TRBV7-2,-,CASSSWANREFF,TGTGCCAGCAGCTCCTGGGCCAATAGAGAGTTCTTC